These 27 T cell receptor beta chains were all obtained from the same sample, sequenced in a study of blood T cell repertoires in COVID-19. Some clones are missing from TCRdb's copy, which holds only in-frame ones; the method was immunoSEQ multiplex PCR. Altogether 350,000 or so clones are present, approximately 89% being singletons, with the ten largest covering 1.6%. The sequencing sample was made of peripheral blood. The receptors were sampled from a woman younger than 45 with COVID-19, enrolled during active disease.

The chain has TRBV5-5 and TRBJ2-7; possible D gene TRBD1, 6 bases. With 4 bases removed from V and 3 bases from J, the gap between germline ends came to 14 bases. The CDR3 has 14 residues. Germline loops: CDR1 SGHKS, CDR2 YYEKEE (reference sequence). This chain's CDR3 is CASSLQVQGYEQYF. CDR3 in DNA: TGTGCCAGCAGCCTTCAAGTACAGGGCTACGAGCAGTACTTC. Full variable domain (remainder filled in from reference TRBV5-5 and TRBJ2-7): DAGVTQSPTHLIKTRGQQVTLRCSPISGHKSVSWYQQVLGQGPQFIFQYYEKEERGRGNFPDRFSARQFPNYSSELNVNALLLGDSALYLCASSLQVQGYEQYFGPGTRLTVT.

The chain combines TRBV5-4 with TRBJ1-2; no clear D. Trimming took 4 bases from V and 3 from J, leaving 7 bases between them. Germline-derived CDR1 and CDR2 are SGHNT and YYREEE (reference sequence). The CDR3 length is 12 residues. CDR3 sequence (DNA): TGTGCCAGCAGCCTGGACTACTATGGCTACACCTTC. Its protein product is CASSLDYYGYTF.

The rearrangement uses TRBV2 and TRBJ1-5, with D possibly matching TRBD1 (6 bases). Germline V lookup: CDR1 SNHLY, CDR2 FYNNEI. The V end lost 6 bases, the J end lost 3 bases, and 15 bases lay between the germline ends. This CDR3 has 15 residues. The CDR3 loop is CASSRYGDTNQPQHF. The CDR3 coding sequence is TGTGCCAGCAGCCGATACGGGGACACCAATCAGCCCCAGCATTTT. The whole variable domain, remainder taken from reference TRBV2 and TRBJ1-5, is EPEVTQTPSHQVTQMGQEVILRCVPISNHLYFYWYRQILGQKVEFLVSFYNNEISEKSEIFDDQFSVERPDGSNFTLKIRSTKLEDSAMYFCASSRYGDTNQPQHFGDGTRLSIL.

The chain has TRBV19 and TRBJ1-6; TRBD1 is a possible D gene (6 bases). The V gene's germline CDR1 is LNHDA and CDR2 SQIVND (reference sequence). The CDR3 runs 14 residues. Deletions cut 5 bases from V and 7 bases from J, with 12 bases between. Here the CDR3 DNA reads TGTGCCAGTAGTCCGGGACATAGGAATTCACCCCTCCACTTT. Protein: CASSPGHRNSPLHF. The full variable domain, its missing parts supplied by reference TRBV19 and TRBJ1-6, is DGGITQSPKYLFRKEGQNVTLSCEQNLNHDAMYWYRQDPGQGLRLIYYSQIVNDFQKGDIAEGYSVSREKKESFPLTVTSAQKNPTAFYLCASSPGHRNSPLHFGNGTRLTVT.

The rearrangement joins TRBV28 to TRBJ2-5, with 11 nucleotides matching TRBD2. The V and J ends lost 5 bases and 3 bases, in that order; junction bases with no gene match: 5. The CDR3 consists of 15 residues. Germline lookup yields CDR1 MDHEN and CDR2 SYDVKM. The CDR3 region is CASSIAGGKEETQYF. The CDR3 region has the DNA TGTGCCAGCAGTATAGCGGGGGGGAAGGAAGAGACCCAGTACTTC. The variable domain in full, with the rest retrieved from reference TRBV28 and TRBJ2-5, is DVKVTQSSRYLVKRTGEKVFLECVQDMDHENMFWYRQDPGLGLRLIYFSYDVKMKEKGDIPEGYSVSREKKERFSLILESASTNQTSMYLCASSIAGGKEETQYFGPGTRLLVL.

The chain is built from TRBV6-2 or TRBV6-3 and TRBJ2-7; D not resolved. V lost 7 bases to trimming and J lost 6 bases, with 16 bases between them. This CDR3 is 13 amino acids long. Germline-derived CDR1 and CDR2 are MNHEY and SVGEGT. This chain's CDR3 is CASNPSLAPEQYF. The CDR3 nucleotides read TGTGCCAGCAACCCATCTTTGGCCCCCGAGCAGTACTTC.

The genes are TRBV13 and TRBJ1-1; a possible D gene is TRBD1 (5 bases). Germline CDR1 and CDR2: PRHDT and FYEKMQ (reference sequence). Trimming removed 5 bases at V and 2 bases at J, with 12 bases between. This CDR3 spans 14 amino acids. CDR3 in DNA: TGTGCCAGCAGCCCGCAGGGCCGAAACACTGAAGCTTTCTTT. Amino acids: CASSPQGRNTEAFF.

The genes are TRBV19 and TRBJ1-5, with D possibly TRBD1 on 5 matching bases. Germline lookup yields CDR1 LNHDA and CDR2 SQIVND (reference sequence). The ends were cut back, 2 bases at V and 4 bases at J, with 9 bases in the middle. There are 14 residues in the CDR3. CDR3 nucleotides: TGTGCCAGTAGTATAAGGGACTCGAATCAGCCCCAGCATTTT. Translated, it gives CASSIRDSNQPQHF.

This chain's CDR3 is CASIEGGGSDTQYF. The CDR3 nucleotides are TGTGCCAGCATCGAGGGGGGGGGATCAGATACGCAGTATTTT. V gene TRBV6-5 combines with J gene TRBJ2-3; D is possibly TRBD2 (7 bases). CDR3 length equals 14 residues. Germline V gene data show CDR1 as MNHEY and CDR2 as SVGAGI. V lost 7 bases to trimming and J lost 4 bases, with 15 bases between them.

The chain recombines TRBV2 with TRBJ2-5; TRBD2 aligns across 9 bases. V lost 7 bases to trimming and J lost 1 base; unmatched junction nucleotides: 10. Germline V gene lookup returns CDR1 SNHLY and CDR2 FYNNEI. The CDR3 runs 16 residues. The DNA of the CDR3 is TGTGCCAGCACCGACCCGAGGCGGGGGGGCCAAGAGACCCAGTACTTC. Its protein is CASTDPRRGGQETQYF.

In DNA form, the CDR3 reads TGCAGCGTTGGGGGAGCGGGACAGGGGAACCAGTACTTC. Protein sequence: CSVGGAGQGNQYF. The V and J genes are TRBV29-1 and TRBJ2-5; TRBD1 matches 10 bases. The CDR3 runs 13 residues. Germline V gives CDR1 SQVTM, CDR2 ANQGSEA. V shed 4 bases, J shed 10 bases, and the junction held 9 bases outside the gene matches.

This chain links TRBV2 with TRBJ1-2, with D possibly being TRBD1 (5 bases). Trimming took 1 base from V and 8 from J, leaving 11 bases between them. There are 13 residues in the CDR3. Germline-derived CDR1 and CDR2 are SNHLY and FYNNEI. DNA of the CDR3: TGTGCCAGCAGTGAAGGAAGGGGAAGCGGCTACACCTTC. Translation: CASSEGRGSGYTF.

The gene calls are TRBV24-1 and TRBJ1-2; tentatively, D is TRBD1 (6 bases). Germline values: CDR1 KGHDR, CDR2 SFDVKD. The CDR3 covers 16 residues. Between the trimmed V and J ends, which lost 4 bases and 2 bases, there was a span of 16 bases. CDR3 in amino acids: CATSDPGVRSNYGYTF. The CDR3 coding sequence is TGTGCCACCAGTGACCCAGGGGTTAGATCCAACTATGGCTACACCTTC.

The chain carries TRBV4-1 and TRBJ1-5, with D perhaps TRBD1 (5 bases). Germline CDR1 and CDR2: MGHRA and YSYEKL. V was cut by 1 base and J by 6 bases, with 13 bases left in between. This CDR3 contains 15 residues. CDR3 DNA: TGCGCCAGCAGCCAAGTCCCGGGGGGTGCTCAGCCCCAGCATTTT. Protein: CASSQVPGGAQPQHF.

The chain's CDR3 is CASSTGTDVSPQHF. The CDR3, as DNA: TGTGCCAGTAGTACCGGGACAGATGTTTCGCCCCAGCATTTT. J is TRBJ1-5 and V is TRBV19; 7 bases map to TRBD1. Germline V lookup: CDR1 LNHDA, CDR2 SQIVND (reference sequence). With 4 bases clipped from V and 9 bases from J, the junction kept 9 bases outside the gene matches. CDR3 size: 14 residues.

The chain employs TRBV5-1 and TRBJ1-1, with TRBD1 identical over 8 bases. CDR3 length equals 15 residues. CDR1 and CDR2 from the germline V gene are SGHRS and YFSETQ. Unmatched junction bases numbered 7, after V lost 2 bases and J lost 4 bases. The CDR3 DNA reads as TGCGCCAGCAGCTTACAGGGGGGGACGACCACTGAAGCTTTCTTT. The encoded protein is CASSLQGGTTTEAFF.

V gene TRBV3-1 (or the pseudogene TRBV3-2) combines with J gene TRBJ1-2; 7 bases fit TRBD1. Trimming cost V 0 bases and J 7 bases; bases outside gene matches: 11. Germline V gene sequence: CDR1 LGHDT, CDR2 YNNKEL (reference sequence). The CDR3 extends over 16 amino acids. CDR3 nucleotide sequence: TGTGCCAGCAGCCAAGAGGGAGGAGGGGGCGCGTCTGGCTACACCTTC. As protein: CASSQEGGGGASGYTF.

The rearrangement uses TRBV6-6 and TRBJ1-1, with 7 bases that match TRBD1. Germline trimming cut 4 bases from V and 3 bases from J; bases unmatched to any gene: 5. Germline CDR1 is MNHNY and CDR2 is SVGAGI (reference sequence). This CDR3 region has 14 residues. The CDR3 nucleotides are TGTGCCAGCAGTTCCGACAGGGTTTACACTGAAGCTTTCTTT. Translation: CASSSDRVYTEAFF.

The chain carries TRBV28 and TRBJ2-1; D perhaps matches TRBD2 (5 bases). The CDR3 spans 14 residues. Germline loops: CDR1 MDHEN, CDR2 SYDVKM. V was cut by 8 bases and J by 8 bases, with 19 bases left in between. CDR3 DNA: TGTGCCAGCCGGACGAGGGCTAATTTCGATGAGCAGTTCTTC. This translates into CASRTRANFDEQFF.

This chain links TRBV7-2 with TRBJ2-1; 10 nucleotides line up with TRBD2. CDR1 SGHTA and CDR2 FQGNSA come from the germline V gene. The V and J ends lost 1 base and 3 bases, in that order; junction bases with no gene match: 0. CDR3 length: 15 residues. The CDR3, as DNA: TGTGCCAGCAGCTTAGAGCGGGGGGGCTACAATGAGCAGTTCTTC. Protein: CASSLERGGYNEQFF.

V gene TRBV4-2 combines with J gene TRBJ2-3, with 13 positions matching TRBD2. J gave up 3 bases and V 3 bases, and 3 bases lay outside the gene matches. This CDR3 is 16 amino acids long. The germline V gene has CDR1 LGHNA and CDR2 YNFKEQ. The DNA of the CDR3 is TGTGCCAGCAGCCAGGAGACTAGCGGGGGGACAGATACGCAGTATTTT. It translates to CASSQETSGGTDTQYF.

This clone occurred once. The rearrangement links TRBV30 to TRBJ1-2, with 8 bases lining up with TRBD1. The germline V gene has CDR1 GTSNPN and CDR2 SVGIG (reference sequence). The CDR3 totals 13 residues. V trimming: 4 bases; J trimming: 3 bases; junction bases outside the gene matches: 4. CDR3 sequence: CAWNRDRHYGYTF. The CDR3 coding sequence is TGTGCCTGGAACCGGGACAGGCACTATGGCTACACCTTC.

The chain recombines TRBV28 with TRBJ1-5; a possible D gene is TRBD1 (6 bases). CDR1 is MDHEN and CDR2 is SYDVKM in the germline V gene. The CDR3 consists of 15 residues. V gave up 7 bases and J gave up 2 bases, with 15 bases separating them. DNA for the CDR3: TGTGCCAGCAAGACTACAGGGATTCGCAATCAGCCCCAGCATTTT. This translates into CASKTTGIRNQPQHF.

This clone was found once. This rearrangement joins TRBV19 to TRBJ1-2; D is possibly TRBD1 (5 bases). This CDR3 has 13 residues. The germline V and J ends were trimmed by 1 base and 6 bases, with 9 bases remaining between them. The germline gives CDR1 LNHDA, CDR2 SQIVND (reference sequence). The CDR3 nucleotides read TGTGCCAGTAGTATAGTCAGGGCGGATGGCTACACCTTC. This translates into CASSIVRADGYTF.

With respect to this clone: The junction departs from the called germline gene at one end, perhaps through a read error. V is TRBV6-5 and J is TRBJ1-1; 7 bases are shared with TRBD1. This CDR3 is 14 amino acids long. Germline CDR1 MNHEY, CDR2 SVGAGI. In nucleotides, the CDR3 is TGTGCCAGCAATTACGGACAGGCCCCCACTGAAGCTTTCTTT. Encoded protein: CASNYGQAPTEAFF.

DNA for the CDR3: TGCGCCAGCAGCCCAAGGGCGGCGGCAGGGAGGTCCTACGAGCAGTACTTC. Its translation is CASSPRAAAGRSYEQYF. This chain connects TRBV4-1 to TRBJ2-7; TRBD2 might be the D (6 bases). Germline CDR1 and CDR2: MGHRA and YSYEKL. This CDR3 is built from 17 residues. Trimming cost V 4 bases and J 1 base, with 20 bases left between them.

V usage is TRBV2 and J usage is TRBJ2-1, with 11 bases that match TRBD2. Germline V lookup: CDR1 SNHLY, CDR2 FYNNEI. This CDR3 spans 15 amino acids. The junction had 6 bases not matched to a gene; V was cut back by 6 bases and J by 5 bases. Here the CDR3 reads CASRELAGGNNEQFF. The CDR3 DNA reads as TGTGCCAGCAGGGAGCTAGCGGGGGGTAACAATGAGCAGTTCTTC.